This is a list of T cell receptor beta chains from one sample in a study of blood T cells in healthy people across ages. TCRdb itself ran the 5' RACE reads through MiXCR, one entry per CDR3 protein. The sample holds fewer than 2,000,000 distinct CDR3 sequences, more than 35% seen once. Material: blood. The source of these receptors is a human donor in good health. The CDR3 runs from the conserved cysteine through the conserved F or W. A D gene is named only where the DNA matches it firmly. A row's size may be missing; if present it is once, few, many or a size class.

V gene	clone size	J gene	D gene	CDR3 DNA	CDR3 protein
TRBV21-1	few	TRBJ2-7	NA	TGTGCCAGCAAGGGTCTGGGAAATTTCCCCTACGAGCAGTACTTC	CASKGLGNFPYEQYF
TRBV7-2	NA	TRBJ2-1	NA	TGTGCCAGCAGCCGACAGTCCCAAGGCTACAATGAGCAGTTCTTC	CASSRQSQGYNEQFF
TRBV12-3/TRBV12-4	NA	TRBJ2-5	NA	TGTGCCAGCAGTTTATGGAAGGAGACCCAGTACTTC	CASSLWKETQYF
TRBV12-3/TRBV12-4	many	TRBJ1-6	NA	TGTGCCAGCAGCTTAGGGACGGGGAATTCACCCCTCCACTTT	CASSLGTGNSPLHF
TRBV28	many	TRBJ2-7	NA	TGTGCCAGCAGACAGGGGGGGGACTACGAGCAGTACTTC	CASRQGGDYEQYF
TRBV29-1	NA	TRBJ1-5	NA	TGCAGCGCAGCCCAAGAACGCAATCAGCCCCAGCATTTT	CSAAQERNQPQHF
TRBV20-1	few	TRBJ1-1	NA	TGCAGTGCTAGGGATAGCACTGAAGCTTTCTTT	CSARDSTEAFF
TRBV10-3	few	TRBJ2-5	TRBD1	TGTGCCATCAGCGGGACTACAGGGGGCGGCGCGGAGACCCAGTACTTC	CAISGTTGGGAETQYF
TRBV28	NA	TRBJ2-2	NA	TGTGCCAGCAGCAATTATAGGGGACGGGGGATCCGCGCGAACACCGGGGAGCTGTTTTTT	CASSNYRGRGIRANTGELFF
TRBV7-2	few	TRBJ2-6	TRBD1	TGTGCCAGCAGGGGACAGGGCAGCTCTGGGGCCAACGTCCTGACTTTC	CASRGQGSSGANVLTF
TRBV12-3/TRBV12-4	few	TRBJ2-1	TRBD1	TGTGCCAGCAGTTTGTGGGGGACAGGGATGGATGAGCAGTTCTTC	CASSLWGTGMDEQFF
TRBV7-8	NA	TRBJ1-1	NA	TGTGCCAGCAACCTAGACAGGTTATACACTGAAGCTTTCTTT	CASNLDRLYTEAFF
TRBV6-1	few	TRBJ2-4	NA	TGTGCCAGCAGTGTCCGGACTTTTATAGCCAAAAACATTCAGTACTTC	CASSVRTFIAKNIQYF
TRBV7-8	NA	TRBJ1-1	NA	TGTGCCAGCAGCTTATCCTGGAACACTGAAGCTTTCTTT	CASSLSWNTEAFF
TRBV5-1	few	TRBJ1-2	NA	TGCGCCAGCAGCGCCGCTCCCCCCAACTATGGCTACACCTTC	CASSAAPPNYGYTF
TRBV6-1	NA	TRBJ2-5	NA	TGTGCCAGCAGTGATATTCCATACCAAGAGACCCAGTACTTC	CASSDIPYQETQYF
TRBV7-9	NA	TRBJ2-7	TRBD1	TGTGCCAGCAGTTTGCCGGGACAGGGGAATCCCTACGAGCAGTACTTC	CASSLPGQGNPYEQYF
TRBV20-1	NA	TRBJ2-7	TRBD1	TGCAGTGCTTTGGGACAGGTATTTTCCGAGCAGTACTTC	CSALGQVFSEQYF
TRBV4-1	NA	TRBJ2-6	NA	TGCGCCAGCAGCCAAGGCCAGGCTTACTCTGGGGCCAACGTCCTGACTTTC	CASSQGQAYSGANVLTF
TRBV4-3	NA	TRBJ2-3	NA	TGCGCCAGCAGCCAAGAGAACAGGGTCACAGATACGCAGTATTTT	CASSQENRVTDTQYF
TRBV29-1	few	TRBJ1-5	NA	TGCAGCGTTGGATATTGTCAGCCCCAGCATTTT	CSVGYCQPQHF
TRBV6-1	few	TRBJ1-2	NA	TGTGCCAGCAAGGTCAGGCAGTCATACTATGGCTACACCTTC	CASKVRQSYYGYTF
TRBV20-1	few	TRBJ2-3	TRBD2	TGCAGTGCTTCGCCGGGACTAGCAATGGATACGCAGTATTTT	CSASPGLAMDTQYF
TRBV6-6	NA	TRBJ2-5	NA	TGTGCCAGCATGGGCAGGCTGGGGAAAGGAGGAGAGACCCAGTACTTC	CASMGRLGKGGETQYF
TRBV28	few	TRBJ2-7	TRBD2	TGTGCCAGCAGTTCCCCGCCGGGGGGGAACGAGCAGTACTTC	CASSSPPGGNEQYF
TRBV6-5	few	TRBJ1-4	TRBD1	TGTGCCAGCAGTTACGACAGGGATTATGAAAAACTGTTTTTT	CASSYDRDYEKLFF
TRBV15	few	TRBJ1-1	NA	TGTGCCACCAGCAGACATAAGACAGAGCCTAAGATTGAAGCTTTCTTT	CATSRHKTEPKIEAFF
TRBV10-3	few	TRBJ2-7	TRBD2	TGTGCCATCAGTGAGTCGGGGACTAGCAGAGACTACGAGCAGTACTTC	CAISESGTSRDYEQYF
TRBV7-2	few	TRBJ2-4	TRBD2	TGTGCCAGCAGCCAGGGACTAGCGGACGAACTAGCCAAAAACATTCAGTACTTC	CASSQGLADELAKNIQYF
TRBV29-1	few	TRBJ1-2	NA	TGCAGCGTTGAAACAGTGTATGGCTACACCTTC	CSVETVYGYTF
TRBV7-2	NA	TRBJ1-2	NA	TGTGCCAGCAGCCTGAACAAGAACTATGGCTACACCTTC	CASSLNKNYGYTF
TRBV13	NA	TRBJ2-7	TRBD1	TGTGCCAGCAGCCCAACAGGGGGCTTCTCTCGCGAGCAGTACTTC	CASSPTGGFSREQYF
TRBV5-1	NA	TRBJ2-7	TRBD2	TGCGCCAGCAGCGAGCTAGCGGGGGACCCCTACGAGCAGTACTTC	CASSELAGDPYEQYF
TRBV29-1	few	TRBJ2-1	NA	TGCAGCGTTGGCCGGGCCAATGAGCAGTTCTTC	CSVGRANEQFF
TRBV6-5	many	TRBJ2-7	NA	TGTGCCAGCAGAGACTACCTCGACGAGCAGTACTTC	CASRDYLDEQYF
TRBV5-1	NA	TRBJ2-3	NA	TGCGCCAGCACCGTAATGGACTCTGGCACAGATACGCAGTATTTT	CASTVMDSGTDTQYF
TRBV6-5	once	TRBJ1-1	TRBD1	TGTGCCAGCAGTTATAGACAGGGATCAGGAGGAGCTTTCTTT	CASSYRQGSGGAFF
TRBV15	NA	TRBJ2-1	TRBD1	TGTGCCACGTCTCGGGACAGAGCTTACAATGAGCAGTTCTTC	CATSRDRAYNEQFF
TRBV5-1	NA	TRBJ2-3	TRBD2	TGCGCCAGCGCTCCAGGGACTAGCGGAGGCACAGATACGCAGTATTTT	CASAPGTSGGTDTQYF
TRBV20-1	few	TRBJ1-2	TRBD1	TGCAGTGCTAGAGGGACAGGGGATCACTATGGCTACACCTTC	CSARGTGDHYGYTF
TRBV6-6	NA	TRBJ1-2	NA	TGTGCCAGCAGTTACTCGACGGCGGATGATTATGGCTACACCTTC	CASSYSTADDYGYTF
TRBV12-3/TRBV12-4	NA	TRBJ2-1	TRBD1	TGTGCCAGCAGTTTTGGGGCAGGGGGAGCTTACTACAATGAGCAGTTCTTC	CASSFGAGGAYYNEQFF
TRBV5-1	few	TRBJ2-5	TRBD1	TGCGCCAGCAGCTGGACAGGGGGTTTCCAAGAGACCCAGTACTTC	CASSWTGGFQETQYF
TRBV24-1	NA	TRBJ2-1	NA	TGTGCCACCAGTGGTGTAGGGAACTCCTACAATGAGCAGTTCTTC	CATSGVGNSYNEQFF
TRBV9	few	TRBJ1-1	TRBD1	TGTGCCAGCAGCGCAAGGGACAGTCTGAACACTGAAGCTTTCTTT	CASSARDSLNTEAFF
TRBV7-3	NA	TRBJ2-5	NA	TGTGCCAGCAGCCCCCTAGCCCAAGAGGCCCAGTACTTC	CASSPLAQEAQYF
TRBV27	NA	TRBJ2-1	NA	TGTGCCAGCGCTCAGGGATTAGGTGAGCAGTTCTTC	CASAQGLGEQFF
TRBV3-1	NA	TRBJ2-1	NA	TGTGCCAGCAGCCACCCGGTCCGGGGGTGGCTCTACAATGAGCAGTTCTTC	CASSHPVRGWLYNEQFF
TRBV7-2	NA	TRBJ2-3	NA	TGTGCCAGCAGCTTAAACCTTGGTAGCGGTAGCACAGATACGCAGTATTTT	CASSLNLGSGSTDTQYF
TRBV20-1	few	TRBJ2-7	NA	TGCAGTGCCACGTACCTGGGGGCAAACGAGCAGTACTTC	CSATYLGANEQYF